Listed below are T cell receptor beta chains from one sample, sequenced in a study of blood T cell repertoires in COVID-19. Method: immunoSEQ multiplex PCR; TCRdb's copy keeps in-frame clones and lacks some. The data hold over 150,000 clones, with roughly four fifths observed a single time. The sample comprised peripheral blood. These receptors all come from an elderly woman with acute or convalescent COVID-19. The CDR3 runs from the conserved cysteine through the conserved F or W. The order of the fields is D gene, J gene, V gene, clone size, CDR3 length, CDR3 DNA, CDR3 protein. D genes are given only for firm matches. The size entry is marked missing in some rows and otherwise reads once, few, many or a size class.

D gene: .; J gene: TRBJ1-3; V gene: TRBV6-5; clone size: .; CDR3 length: 14; CDR3 DNA: TGTGCCAGCAGTTACAAGGGGGTCTCGGACACCATATATTTT; CDR3 protein: CASSYKGVSDTIYF
D gene: TRBD1; J gene: TRBJ1-4; V gene: TRBV4-3; clone size: .; CDR3 length: 19; CDR3 DNA: TGCGCCAGCAGCCAAGATCGAGCGGCAACCGGGACAGGGGTCGAAAAACTGTTTTTT; CDR3 protein: CASSQDRAATGTGVEKLFF
D gene: TRBD2; J gene: TRBJ2-1; V gene: TRBV18; clone size: .; CDR3 length: 14; CDR3 DNA: TGTGCCAGCTCAACGACTAGCGAGGCGAATGAGCAGTTCTTC; CDR3 protein: CASSTTSEANEQFF
D gene: TRBD2; J gene: TRBJ2-3; V gene: TRBV7-9; clone size: many; CDR3 length: 15; CDR3 DNA: TGTGCCAGCAGCTTAGAGGGACTAGTAGGAGATACGCAGTATTTT; CDR3 protein: CASSLEGLVGDTQYF
D gene: TRBD1; J gene: TRBJ1-1; V gene: TRBV7-2; clone size: .; CDR3 length: 14; CDR3 DNA: TGTGCCAGCAGCCCCCGACAGGGGACCACTGAAGCTTTCTTT; CDR3 protein: CASSPRQGTTEAFF
D gene: TRBD2; J gene: TRBJ2-1; V gene: TRBV2; clone size: .; CDR3 length: 13; CDR3 DNA: TGTGCCAGCTCCCAGCGGGGGTACAATGAGCAGTTCTTC; CDR3 protein: CASSQRGYNEQFF
D gene: .; J gene: TRBJ1-1; V gene: TRBV27; clone size: .; CDR3 length: 13; CDR3 DNA: TGTGCCAGCAGTAACCTTGGGGGGACTGAAGCTTTCTTT; CDR3 protein: CASSNLGGTEAFF
D gene: TRBD1; J gene: TRBJ1-1; V gene: TRBV6-5; clone size: .; CDR3 length: 14; CDR3 DNA: TGTGCCAGCAGCCTCACAGGGGGCGAAACTGAAGCTTTCTTT; CDR3 protein: CASSLTGGETEAFF
D gene: TRBD1; J gene: TRBJ1-2; V gene: TRBV20-1; clone size: once; CDR3 length: 11; CDR3 DNA: TGCAGTGCTAGAAAGGGGGCTGGCTACACCTTC; CDR3 protein: CSARKGAGYTF
D gene: .; J gene: TRBJ2-5; V gene: TRBV7-2; clone size: .; CDR3 length: 15; CDR3 DNA: TGTGCCAGCAGCTTAGCACGCGGGGTAGGGGAGACCCAGTACTTC; CDR3 protein: CASSLARGVGETQYF
D gene: .; J gene: TRBJ2-2; V gene: TRBV27; clone size: .; CDR3 length: 15; CDR3 DNA: TGTGCCAGCACCCCGGGCAGGGGATGGCCCGGGGAGCTGTTTTTT; CDR3 protein: CASTPGRGWPGELFF
D gene: .; J gene: TRBJ2-2; V gene: TRBV5-1; clone size: .; CDR3 length: 16; CDR3 DNA: TGCGCCAGCAGCTTAGCAGGGAATACGAACACCGGGGAGCTGTTTTTT; CDR3 protein: CASSLAGNTNTGELFF
D gene: .; J gene: TRBJ2-7; V gene: TRBV7-8; clone size: .; CDR3 length: 14; CDR3 DNA: TGTGCCAGCAGCTTAATGGCAGGGAATACCGAGCAGTACTTC; CDR3 protein: CASSLMAGNTEQYF
D gene: .; J gene: TRBJ2-2; V gene: TRBV5-1; clone size: .; CDR3 length: 12; CDR3 DNA: TGCGCCAGCAGCCCCGACACCGGGGAGCTGTTTTTT; CDR3 protein: CASSPDTGELFF
D gene: TRBD2; J gene: TRBJ2-2; V gene: TRBV4-3; clone size: .; CDR3 length: 15; CDR3 DNA: TGCGCCAGCAGCCAAGTGGCAGGGAGGGCCGGGGAGCTGTTTTTT; CDR3 protein: CASSQVAGRAGELFF
D gene: TRBD2; J gene: TRBJ2-7; V gene: TRBV7-2; clone size: .; CDR3 length: 16; CDR3 DNA: TGTGCCAGCAGCTTAGCTCCTAGCGGGGGGCCCTACGAGCAGTACTTC; CDR3 protein: CASSLAPSGGPYEQYF
D gene: .; J gene: TRBJ1-6; V gene: TRBV10-3; clone size: .; CDR3 length: 14; CDR3 DNA: TGTGCCATCAGTGCAGCAGGGTGGAACTCACCCCTCCACTTT; CDR3 protein: CAISAAGWNSPLHF
D gene: TRBD2; J gene: TRBJ2-3; V gene: TRBV5-1; clone size: .; CDR3 length: 17; CDR3 DNA: TGCGCCAGCAGCTTGGCCCCCGCTAGCGGTAGCACAGATACGCAGTATTTT; CDR3 protein: CASSLAPASGSTDTQYF
D gene: TRBD2; J gene: TRBJ2-2; V gene: TRBV5-4; clone size: .; CDR3 length: 15; CDR3 DNA: TGTGCCAGCAGCTTGGCGGGGGGGCGCACCGGGGAGCTGTTTTTT; CDR3 protein: CASSLAGGRTGELFF
D gene: .; J gene: TRBJ1-2; V gene: TRBV4-3; clone size: .; CDR3 length: 15; CDR3 DNA: TGCGCCAGCAGCCAAGGGCGACAGAATGACTATGGCTACACCTTC; CDR3 protein: CASSQGRQNDYGYTF
D gene: TRBD1; J gene: TRBJ2-5; V gene: TRBV12-5; clone size: .; CDR3 length: 15; CDR3 DNA: TGTGCTAGTGGTTTGGGACAGGGGTACCAAGAGACCCAATACTTC; CDR3 protein: CASGLGQGYQETQYF
D gene: TRBD1; J gene: TRBJ1-3; V gene: TRBV30; clone size: .; CDR3 length: 15; CDR3 DNA: TGTGGCTGCTCAGGGGCAGGGGGGTCTGGAAACACCATATATTTT; CDR3 protein: CGCSGAGGSGNTIYF
D gene: .; J gene: TRBJ2-7; V gene: TRBV19; clone size: .; CDR3 length: 14; CDR3 DNA: TGTGCCAGTAGTGAAGCAGGGAACCCTCGCGAGCAGTACTTC; CDR3 protein: CASSEAGNPREQYF
D gene: .; J gene: TRBJ2-5; V gene: TRBV6-8; clone size: .; CDR3 length: 17; CDR3 DNA: TGTGCCAGCAGTGTCCTCAGCAGCGGTACCGGAGGGGAGACCCAGTACTTC; CDR3 protein: CASSVLSSGTGGETQYF
D gene: .; J gene: TRBJ2-3; V gene: TRBV6-4; clone size: .; CDR3 length: 13; CDR3 DNA: TGTGCCAGCAGTAGCGAGACTAGTGGAACGCAGTATTTT; CDR3 protein: CASSSETSGTQYF
D gene: TRBD1; J gene: TRBJ1-2; V gene: TRBV5-4; clone size: few; CDR3 length: 15; CDR3 DNA: TGTGCCAGCAGCTTGGCCCCTCGGACAGGGGAAGGCTACACCTTC; CDR3 protein: CASSLAPRTGEGYTF
D gene: .; J gene: TRBJ1-2; V gene: TRBV5-4; clone size: .; CDR3 length: 17; CDR3 DNA: TGTGCCAGCAGCTTGGCCAGCGCAATTATATCTAACTATGGCTACACCTTC; CDR3 protein: CASSLASAIISNYGYTF
D gene: .; J gene: TRBJ2-7; V gene: TRBV6-2/TRBV6-3; clone size: .; CDR3 length: 14; CDR3 DNA: TGTGCCAGCAGTTATGGTAGGGGAACCTACGAGCAGTACTTC; CDR3 protein: CASSYGRGTYEQYF
D gene: .; J gene: TRBJ1-4; V gene: TRBV10-3; clone size: .; CDR3 length: 13; CDR3 DNA: TGTGCCACCTTGGACCCGAGGGGGGAAAAACTGTTTTTT; CDR3 protein: CATLDPRGEKLFF
D gene: TRBD1; J gene: TRBJ2-1; V gene: TRBV29-1; clone size: .; CDR3 length: 14; CDR3 DNA: TGCAGCGTGTCCGACAGGGGATTTTACAATGAGCAGTTCTTC; CDR3 protein: CSVSDRGFYNEQFF
D gene: .; J gene: TRBJ1-1; V gene: TRBV29-1; clone size: once; CDR3 length: 18; CDR3 DNA: TGCAGCGTTTTCCCTTCCCTGAGGTTGGGGAGGCTGAACACTGAAGCTTTCTTT; CDR3 protein: CSVFPSLRLGRLNTEAFF
D gene: TRBD1; J gene: TRBJ2-5; V gene: TRBV19; clone size: .; CDR3 length: 15; CDR3 DNA: TGTGCCAGTAGTAGAGGGGACAGCTTCCAAGAGACCCAGTACTTC; CDR3 protein: CASSRGDSFQETQYF
D gene: .; J gene: TRBJ1-2; V gene: TRBV6-1; clone size: .; CDR3 length: 14; CDR3 DNA: TGTGCCAGCAGCCTAGCACAGAATAACTATGGCTACACCTTC; CDR3 protein: CASSLAQNNYGYTF
D gene: .; J gene: TRBJ2-5; V gene: TRBV2; clone size: .; CDR3 length: 15; CDR3 DNA: TGTGCCAGCAGCTTTCAGACAGGCTTTCAAGAGACCCAGTACTTC; CDR3 protein: CASSFQTGFQETQYF
D gene: .; J gene: TRBJ2-1; V gene: TRBV4-3; clone size: .; CDR3 length: 17; CDR3 DNA: TGCGCCAGCAGCCAAGAAGCGGCCCTGAGCGCCTACAATGAGCAGTTCTTC; CDR3 protein: CASSQEAALSAYNEQFF
D gene: TRBD1; J gene: TRBJ1-2; V gene: TRBV19; clone size: .; CDR3 length: 14; CDR3 DNA: TGTGCCAGTAGTAGGGACAGGCCGAACTATGGCTACACCTTC; CDR3 protein: CASSRDRPNYGYTF
D gene: TRBD2; J gene: TRBJ2-7; V gene: TRBV5-1; clone size: few; CDR3 length: 14; CDR3 DNA: TGCGCCAGCAGCACCCCTAGCGGTTCCTACGAGCAGTACTTC; CDR3 protein: CASSTPSGSYEQYF
D gene: .; J gene: TRBJ1-1; V gene: TRBV18; clone size: .; CDR3 length: 14; CDR3 DNA: TGTGCCAGCTCACCGGCCATCATGAACACTGAAGCTTTCTTT; CDR3 protein: CASSPAIMNTEAFF
D gene: TRBD1; J gene: TRBJ2-2; V gene: TRBV4-1; clone size: .; CDR3 length: 14; CDR3 DNA: TGCGCCAGCAGCCAAGGGACAGGGCCCGGGGAGCTGTTTTTT; CDR3 protein: CASSQGTGPGELFF
D gene: TRBD2; J gene: TRBJ2-7; V gene: TRBV5-4; clone size: .; CDR3 length: 15; CDR3 DNA: TGTGCCAGCAGCCCCCGCACTAGCGGGACCTACGAGCAGTACTTC; CDR3 protein: CASSPRTSGTYEQYF
D gene: TRBD1; J gene: TRBJ1-2; V gene: TRBV28; clone size: .; CDR3 length: 14; CDR3 DNA: TGTGCCAGCAGCCAAGGACAGGGGGCCTATGGCTACACCTTC; CDR3 protein: CASSQGQGAYGYTF
D gene: TRBD1; J gene: TRBJ1-1; V gene: TRBV6-6; clone size: once; CDR3 length: 14; CDR3 DNA: TGTGCCAGCAGCCCCAGACAGGGAAACACTGAAGCTTTCTTT; CDR3 protein: CASSPRQGNTEAFF
D gene: TRBD2; J gene: TRBJ2-2; V gene: TRBV25-1; clone size: few; CDR3 length: 15; CDR3 DNA: TGTGCCAGCGGCAGACTAGCGGGGATCCCCGGGGAGCTGTTTTTT; CDR3 protein: CASGRLAGIPGELFF
D gene: TRBD1; J gene: TRBJ2-2; V gene: TRBV19; clone size: once; CDR3 length: 15; CDR3 DNA: TGTGCCAGTATCCGTGGACAGGGGGACACCGGGGAGCTGTTTTTT; CDR3 protein: CASIRGQGDTGELFF
D gene: .; J gene: TRBJ1-1; V gene: TRBV5-1; clone size: few; CDR3 length: 15; CDR3 DNA: TGCGCCAGCAGGGTTACCATTACAGGGAATGCTGAAGCTTTCTTT; CDR3 protein: CASRVTITGNAEAFF
D gene: .; J gene: TRBJ1-5; V gene: TRBV30; clone size: many; CDR3 length: 13; CDR3 DNA: TGTGCCTGGAGTGTAGCCCAAAATCAGCCCCAGCATTTT; CDR3 protein: CAWSVAQNQPQHF
D gene: TRBD1; J gene: TRBJ1-2; V gene: TRBV7-9; clone size: .; CDR3 length: 15; CDR3 DNA: TGTGCCCTGTTGGGACAGGGGACAGCTAACTATGGCTACACCTTC; CDR3 protein: CALLGQGTANYGYTF
D gene: .; J gene: TRBJ1-2; V gene: TRBV2; clone size: .; CDR3 length: 14; CDR3 DNA: TGTGCCAGCAGTGAACTGGGGGGTCCCTATGGCTACACCTTC; CDR3 protein: CASSELGGPYGYTF
D gene: .; J gene: TRBJ2-3; V gene: TRBV7-2; clone size: .; CDR3 length: 14; CDR3 DNA: TGTGCCAGCAGCTTAGTCGGGAACACAGATACGCAGTATTTT; CDR3 protein: CASSLVGNTDTQYF
D gene: .; J gene: TRBJ1-2; V gene: TRBV6-2/TRBV6-3; clone size: once; CDR3 length: 15; CDR3 DNA: TGTGCCAGCAGTTACTCGAAGATAACAATCTATGGCTACACCTTC; CDR3 protein: CASSYSKITIYGYTF
D gene: .; J gene: TRBJ2-3; V gene: TRBV6-1; clone size: .; CDR3 length: 15; CDR3 DNA: TGTGCCAGCAGTGAACAGGTTAGGTACACAGATACGCAGTATTTT; CDR3 protein: CASSEQVRYTDTQYF
D gene: TRBD2; J gene: TRBJ2-7; V gene: TRBV6-2/TRBV6-3; clone size: .; CDR3 length: 18; CDR3 DNA: TGTGCCAGCAGTTACCTGCGGGGGTCCTCGAGAGACCTATACGAGCAGTACTTC; CDR3 protein: CASSYLRGSSRDLYEQYF
D gene: .; J gene: TRBJ2-3; V gene: TRBV28; clone size: .; CDR3 length: 11; CDR3 DNA: TGTGCCAGCAGTTTACAAGATACGCAGTATTTT; CDR3 protein: CASSLQDTQYF
D gene: TRBD1; J gene: TRBJ1-1; V gene: TRBV4-3; clone size: .; CDR3 length: 12; CDR3 DNA: TGCGCCAGCAGCCACGGACAGGGTGAAGCTTTCTTT; CDR3 protein: CASSHGQGEAFF
D gene: TRBD1; J gene: TRBJ1-3; V gene: TRBV18; clone size: few; CDR3 length: 15; CDR3 DNA: TGTGCCAGCTCACCTTCAGGGGGCGCCGGAAACACCATATATTTT; CDR3 protein: CASSPSGGAGNTIYF
D gene: .; J gene: TRBJ2-1; V gene: TRBV11-2; clone size: once; CDR3 length: 14; CDR3 DNA: TGTGCCAGCAGGCCGACACGCTCCTACAATGAGCAGTTCTTC; CDR3 protein: CASRPTRSYNEQFF
D gene: TRBD2; J gene: TRBJ2-1; V gene: TRBV3-1/TRBV3-2; clone size: .; CDR3 length: 15; CDR3 DNA: TGTGCCAGCAGCCAAGATAGCGGGGTTAGCAATGAGCAGTTCTTC; CDR3 protein: CASSQDSGVSNEQFF
D gene: TRBD1; J gene: TRBJ2-2; V gene: TRBV27; clone size: once; CDR3 length: 15; CDR3 DNA: TGTGCCAGCACTGGGGGACAGGGTCGAACCGGGGAGCTGTTTTTT; CDR3 protein: CASTGGQGRTGELFF
D gene: .; J gene: TRBJ2-3; V gene: TRBV5-5; clone size: .; CDR3 length: 13; CDR3 DNA: TGTGCCAGCAGCTTTCAGGTATCAGATACGCAGTATTTT; CDR3 protein: CASSFQVSDTQYF
D gene: .; J gene: TRBJ1-1; V gene: TRBV2; clone size: .; CDR3 length: 13; CDR3 DNA: TGTGCCAGCAGTGGACAGATGAACACTGAAGCTTTCTTT; CDR3 protein: CASSGQMNTEAFF